This section outlines one TCR beta chain sequence together with its context. Its specificity is not known. Sequenced by immunoSEQ multiplex PCR; TCRdb stores in-frame clones only, minus some. The sample holds about 88,000 clones; less than 90% are singletons and the top ten take around 5%. The sample is drawn from a study of T cell responses to AZD1222 COVID-19 vaccine. The study's findings and limits: Researchers report vaccine-associated CD4 TCRs spanning spike, with dominance at 160-218 and 743-854. Every sample of the repertoires postdated the peak T cell response.

From germline, CDR1 is SGHTA and CDR2 FQGTGA. Unmatched junction bases numbered 14, after V lost 1 base and J lost 5 bases. The CDR3 is 19 residues long. The receptor comes from an adult who received the AZD1222 COVID-19 vaccine. The material was peripheral blood, obtained 28 days after the second AZD1222 dose. This sequence joins TRBV7-3 and TRBJ1-4; 9 bases align to TRBD1. The CDR3 here is CASSLRSPGQGKGNEKLFF. The CDR3 DNA reads as TGTGCCAGCAGCTTAAGAAGTCCGGGACAGGGCAAAGGGAATGAAAAACTGTTTTTT.